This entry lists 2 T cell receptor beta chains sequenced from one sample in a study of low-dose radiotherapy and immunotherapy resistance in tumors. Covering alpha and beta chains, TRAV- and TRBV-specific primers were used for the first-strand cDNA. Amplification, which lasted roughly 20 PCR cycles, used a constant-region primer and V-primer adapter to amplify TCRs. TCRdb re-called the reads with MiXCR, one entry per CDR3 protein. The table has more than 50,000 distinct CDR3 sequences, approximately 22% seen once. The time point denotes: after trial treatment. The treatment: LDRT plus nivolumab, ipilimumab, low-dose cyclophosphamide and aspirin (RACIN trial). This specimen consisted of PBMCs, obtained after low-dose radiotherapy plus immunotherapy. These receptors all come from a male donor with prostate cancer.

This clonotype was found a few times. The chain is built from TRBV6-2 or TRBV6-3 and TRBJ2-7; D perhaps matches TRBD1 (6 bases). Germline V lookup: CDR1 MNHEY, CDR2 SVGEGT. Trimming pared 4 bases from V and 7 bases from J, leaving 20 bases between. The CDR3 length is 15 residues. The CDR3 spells CASSWTARGQREQYF. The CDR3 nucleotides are TGTGCCAGCAGTTGGACAGCCAGGGGTCAGAGGGAGCAGTACTTC.

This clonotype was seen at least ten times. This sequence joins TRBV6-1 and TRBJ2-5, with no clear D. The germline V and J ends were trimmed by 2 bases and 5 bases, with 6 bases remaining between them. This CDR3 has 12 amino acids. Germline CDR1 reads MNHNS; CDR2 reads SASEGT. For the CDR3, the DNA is TGTGCCAGCAGTGAACAGGTCGAGACCCAGTACTTC. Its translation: CASSEQVETQYF.